This T cell receptor beta chain was sequenced during a study of cytomegalovirus exposure and HLA in healthy donors. About this clone: Antigen: not known.

Study-wide results and limits: Earlier analysis looked at TCR beta V segments, and most were productive about 87% or about 30% of the time. Researchers counted 180 or so TCR beta chains as cytomegalovirus-associated. Other equally common chains were less clonally expanded than HLA-associated TCR beta chains, a later analysis showed.

Though probably carrying unrecorded immune exposures, donors were nominally healthy at sampling. The PCR ran on 60 Vbeta and 13 Jbeta primers. The protocol was immunoSEQ multiplex PCR, while the TCRdb copy is restricted to in-frame clones and leaves out a portion. The sample lists about 98,000 clones, approximately 74% occurring once. There are 13 residues in the CDR3. Germline trimming cut 2 bases from V and 13 bases from J; bases unmatched to any gene: 10. Germline V lookup: CDR1 MNHNS, CDR2 SASEGT. The source material was PBMCs. The genes are TRBV6-1 and TRBJ2-5, with TRBD2 matching over 7 bases. The clonotype comes from a male donor in good health and CMV-seronegative. CDR3 nucleotides: TGTGCCAGCAGTGAAAGTACGGGACGCGGGGGGTACTTC. This gives the protein CASSESTGRGGYF.